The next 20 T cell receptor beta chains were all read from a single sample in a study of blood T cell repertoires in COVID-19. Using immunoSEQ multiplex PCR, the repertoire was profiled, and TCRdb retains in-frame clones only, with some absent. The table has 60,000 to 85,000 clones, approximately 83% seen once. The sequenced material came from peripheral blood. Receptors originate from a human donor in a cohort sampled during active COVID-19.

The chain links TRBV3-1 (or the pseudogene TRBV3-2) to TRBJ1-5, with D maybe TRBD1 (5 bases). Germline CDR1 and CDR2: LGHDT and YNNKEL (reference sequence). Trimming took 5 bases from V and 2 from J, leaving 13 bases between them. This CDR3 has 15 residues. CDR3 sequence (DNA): TGTGCCAGCAGCTCTCAGGGTAAGGGCAATCAGCCCCAGCATTTT. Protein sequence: CASSSQGKGNQPQHF.

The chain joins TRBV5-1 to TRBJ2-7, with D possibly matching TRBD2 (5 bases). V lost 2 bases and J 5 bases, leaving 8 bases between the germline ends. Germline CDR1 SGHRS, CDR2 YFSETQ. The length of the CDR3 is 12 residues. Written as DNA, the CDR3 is TGCGCCAGCAGCTTACGGGGAGACGAGCAGTACTTC. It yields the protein CASSLRGDEQYF.

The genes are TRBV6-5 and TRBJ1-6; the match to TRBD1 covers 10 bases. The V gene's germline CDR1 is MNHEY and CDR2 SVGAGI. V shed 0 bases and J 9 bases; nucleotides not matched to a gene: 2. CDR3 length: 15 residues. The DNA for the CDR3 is TGTGCCAGCAGTTACTCCGGGACAGGGGCTTCACCCCTCCACTTT. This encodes CASSYSGTGASPLHF.

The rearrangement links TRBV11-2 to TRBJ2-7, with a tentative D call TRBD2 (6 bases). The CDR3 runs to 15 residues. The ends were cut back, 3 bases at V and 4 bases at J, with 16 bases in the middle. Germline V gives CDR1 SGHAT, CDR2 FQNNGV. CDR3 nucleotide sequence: TGTGCCAGCAGCTTTGGGCGGGGCTTTAGGTACGAGCAGTACTTC. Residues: CASSFGRGFRYEQYF. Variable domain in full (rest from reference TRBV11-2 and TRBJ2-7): EAGVAQSPRYKIIEKRQSVAFWCNPISGHATLYWYQQILGQGPKLLIQFQNNGVVDDSQLPKDRFSAERLKGVDSTLKIQPAKLEDSAVYLCASSFGRGFRYEQYFGPGTRLTVT.

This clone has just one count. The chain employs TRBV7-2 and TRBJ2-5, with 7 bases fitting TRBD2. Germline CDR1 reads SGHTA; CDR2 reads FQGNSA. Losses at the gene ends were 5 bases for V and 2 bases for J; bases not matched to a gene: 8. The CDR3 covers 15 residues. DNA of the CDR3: TGTGCCAGCAGCCCCCTGGGGGGGGGACAAGAGACCCAGTACTTC. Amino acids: CASSPLGGGQETQYF.

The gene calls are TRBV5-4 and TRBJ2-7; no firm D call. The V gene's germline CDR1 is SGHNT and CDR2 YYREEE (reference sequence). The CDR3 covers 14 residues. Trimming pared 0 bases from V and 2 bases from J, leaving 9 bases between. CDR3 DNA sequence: TGTGCCAGCAGCTTGGTGAACTCCCCCTACGAGCAGTACTTC. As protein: CASSLVNSPYEQYF.

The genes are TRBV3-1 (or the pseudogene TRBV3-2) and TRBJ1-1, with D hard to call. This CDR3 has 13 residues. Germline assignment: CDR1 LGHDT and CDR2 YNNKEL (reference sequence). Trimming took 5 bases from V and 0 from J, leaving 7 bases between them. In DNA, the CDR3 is TGTGCCAGCAGCGGCCAGGTGAACACTGAAGCTTTCTTT. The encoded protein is CASSGQVNTEAFF.

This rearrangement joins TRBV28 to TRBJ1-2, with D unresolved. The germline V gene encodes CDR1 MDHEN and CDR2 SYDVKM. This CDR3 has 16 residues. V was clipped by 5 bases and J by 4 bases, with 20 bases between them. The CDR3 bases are TGTGCCAGCAGTGGGAGTAGTAATCCGCTAAGCTATGGCTACACCTTC. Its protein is CASSGSSNPLSYGYTF.

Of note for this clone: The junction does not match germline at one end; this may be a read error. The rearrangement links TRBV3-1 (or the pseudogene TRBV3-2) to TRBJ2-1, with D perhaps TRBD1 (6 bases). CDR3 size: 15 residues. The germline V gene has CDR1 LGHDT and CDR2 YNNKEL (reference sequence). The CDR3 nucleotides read TGTGCCAGCAGCCAAGCGCCGGGACAATACAATGAACAGTTCTTC. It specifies CASSQAPGQYNEQFF.

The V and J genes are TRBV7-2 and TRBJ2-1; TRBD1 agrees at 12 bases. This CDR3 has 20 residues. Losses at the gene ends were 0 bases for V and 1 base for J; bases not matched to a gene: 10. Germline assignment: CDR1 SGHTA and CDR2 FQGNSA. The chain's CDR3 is CASSLAPGTGGSRSYNEQFF. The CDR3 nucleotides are TGTGCCAGCAGCTTAGCCCCCGGGACAGGGGGCTCGAGATCCTACAATGAGCAGTTCTTC.

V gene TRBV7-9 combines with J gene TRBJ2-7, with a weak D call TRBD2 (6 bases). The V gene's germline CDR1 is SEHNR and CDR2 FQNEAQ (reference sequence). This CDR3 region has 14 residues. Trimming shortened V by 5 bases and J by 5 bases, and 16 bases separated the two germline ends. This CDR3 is CASSHRDFRDEQYF. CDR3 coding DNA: TGTGCCAGCAGCCACCGGGACTTCCGCGACGAGCAGTACTTC.

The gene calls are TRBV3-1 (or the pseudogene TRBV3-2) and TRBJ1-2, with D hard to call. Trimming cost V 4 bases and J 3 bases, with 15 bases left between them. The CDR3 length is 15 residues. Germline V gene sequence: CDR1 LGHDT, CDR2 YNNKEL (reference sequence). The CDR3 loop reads CASSPAGRIHYGYTF. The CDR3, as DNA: TGTGCCAGCAGCCCAGCGGGCAGGATACACTATGGCTACACCTTC.

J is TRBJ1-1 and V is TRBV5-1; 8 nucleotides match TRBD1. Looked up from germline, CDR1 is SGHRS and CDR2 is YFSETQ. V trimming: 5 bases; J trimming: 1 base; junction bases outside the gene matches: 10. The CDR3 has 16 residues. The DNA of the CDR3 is TGCGCCAGCAGGAGGGGGCAGGGGGCGCAGAACACTGAAGCTTTCTTT. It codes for CASRRGQGAQNTEAFF.

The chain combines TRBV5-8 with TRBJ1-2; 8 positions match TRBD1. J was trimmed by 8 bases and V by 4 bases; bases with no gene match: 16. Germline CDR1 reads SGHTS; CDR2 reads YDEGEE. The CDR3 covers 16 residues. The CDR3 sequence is CASSTPRLGQGQGYTF. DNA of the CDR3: TGTGCCAGCAGCACCCCTAGATTAGGACAGGGACAAGGCTACACCTTC.

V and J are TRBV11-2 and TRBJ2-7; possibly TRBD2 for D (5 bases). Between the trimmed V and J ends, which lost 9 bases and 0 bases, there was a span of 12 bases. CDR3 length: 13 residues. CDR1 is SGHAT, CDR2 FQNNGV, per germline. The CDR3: CASSSGSSYEQYF. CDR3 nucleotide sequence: TGTGCCAGTTCCTCGGGGAGCTCCTACGAGCAGTACTTC.

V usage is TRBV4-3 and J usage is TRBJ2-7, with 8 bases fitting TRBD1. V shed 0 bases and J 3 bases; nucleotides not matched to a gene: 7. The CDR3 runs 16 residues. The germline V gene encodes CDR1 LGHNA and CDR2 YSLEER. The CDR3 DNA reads TGCGCCAGCAGCCAAGATCTGGAGACAGGGGTCTACGAGCAGTACTTC. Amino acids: CASSQDLETGVYEQYF.

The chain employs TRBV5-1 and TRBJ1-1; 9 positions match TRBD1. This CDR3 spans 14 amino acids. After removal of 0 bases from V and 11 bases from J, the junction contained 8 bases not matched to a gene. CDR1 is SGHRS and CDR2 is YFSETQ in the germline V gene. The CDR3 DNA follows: TGCGCCAGCAGCTTGGGGGGCGGGACAGGGTCGGCTTTCTTT. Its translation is CASSLGGGTGSAFF.

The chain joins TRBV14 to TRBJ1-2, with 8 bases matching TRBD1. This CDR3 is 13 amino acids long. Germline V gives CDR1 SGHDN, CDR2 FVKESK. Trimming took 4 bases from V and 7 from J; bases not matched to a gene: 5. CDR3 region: CASSRGQGRGYTF. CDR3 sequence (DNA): TGTGCCAGCAGCCGCGGACAGGGTCGTGGCTACACCTTC. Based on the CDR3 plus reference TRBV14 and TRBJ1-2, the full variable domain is EAGVTQFPSHSVIEKGQTVTLRCDPISGHDNLYWYRRVMGKEIKFLLHFVKESKQDESGMPNNRFLAERTGGTYSTLKVQPAELEDSGVYFCASSRGQGRGYTFGSGTRLTVV.

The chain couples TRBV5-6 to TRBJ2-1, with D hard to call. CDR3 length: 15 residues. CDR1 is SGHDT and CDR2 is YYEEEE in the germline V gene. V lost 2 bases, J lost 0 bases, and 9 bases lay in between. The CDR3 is CASSLDWSSYNEQFF. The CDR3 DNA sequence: TGTGCCAGCAGCTTAGACTGGAGCTCCTACAATGAGCAGTTCTTC.

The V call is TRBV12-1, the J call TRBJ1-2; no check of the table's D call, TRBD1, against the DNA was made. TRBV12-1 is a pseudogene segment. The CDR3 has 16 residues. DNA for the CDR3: TGTGCCAGCACCCGGGACAGGGGACTCCGTAACTATGGCTACACCTTC. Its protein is CASTRDRGLRNYGYTF.